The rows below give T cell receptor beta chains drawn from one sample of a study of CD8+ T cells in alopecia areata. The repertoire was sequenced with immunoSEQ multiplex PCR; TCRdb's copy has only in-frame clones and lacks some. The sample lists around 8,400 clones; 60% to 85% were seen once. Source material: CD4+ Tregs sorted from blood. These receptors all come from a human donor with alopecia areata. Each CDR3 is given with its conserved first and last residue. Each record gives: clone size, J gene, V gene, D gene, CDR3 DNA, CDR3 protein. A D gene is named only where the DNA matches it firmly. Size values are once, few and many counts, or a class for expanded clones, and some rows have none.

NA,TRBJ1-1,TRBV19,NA,TGTGCCAGTAGTATTGATAAGGACACTGAAGCTTTCTTT,CASSIDKDTEAFF
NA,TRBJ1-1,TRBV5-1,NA,TGCGCCAGCAGCTTCACAGGTAACACTGAAGCTTTCTTT,CASSFTGNTEAFF
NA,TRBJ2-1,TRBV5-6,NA,TGTGCCAGCAGTTCCTTCGTGACCAAAAACAATGAGCAGTTCTTC,CASSSFVTKNNEQFF
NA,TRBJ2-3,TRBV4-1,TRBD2,TGCGCCAGCAGCCAAGCCCGGGAACTAGCGGGCAGTGATACGCAGTATTTT,CASSQARELAGSDTQYF
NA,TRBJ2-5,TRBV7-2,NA,TGTGCCAGCAGCTTAATGGCGGGGGCCTCCCAAGAGACCCAGTACTTC,CASSLMAGASQETQYF
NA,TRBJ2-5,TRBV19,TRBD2,TGTGCCGCTGGGGGCGGGGGGCCTCAAGAGACCCAGTACTTC,CAAGGGGPQETQYF
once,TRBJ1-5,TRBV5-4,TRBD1,TGTGCCAGCAGCGTTAGACCAGGGGGGGGCCAGCCCCAGCATTTT,CASSVRPGGGQPQHF
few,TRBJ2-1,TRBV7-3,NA,TGTGCCAGCAGCCCAAACGCGGGGTCCGGGGAGCAGTTCTTC,CASSPNAGSGEQFF
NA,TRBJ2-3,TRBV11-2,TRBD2,TGTGCCAGCAGCTTATTCAGCGGGGTTACAGATACGCAGTATTTT,CASSLFSGVTDTQYF
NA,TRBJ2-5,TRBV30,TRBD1,TGTGCCAGCCGTTCACAGGGGCCCTGGGGGGAGACCCAGTACTTC,CASRSQGPWGETQYF
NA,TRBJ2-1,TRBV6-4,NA,TGTGCCAGCAGAGTGGACGGGGCGCCTTACAATGAGCAGTTCTTC,CASRVDGAPYNEQFF
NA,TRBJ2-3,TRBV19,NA,TGTGCCAGTAGTCCGGGACCACAGGCGGATACGCAGTATTTT,CASSPGPQADTQYF
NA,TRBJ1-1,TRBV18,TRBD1,TGTGCCAGCTCACAAACAACCCCGGGACAGGGTGCTTGGACTGAAGCTTTCTTT,CASSQTTPGQGAWTEAFF
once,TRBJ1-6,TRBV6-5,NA,TGTGCCAGCAGTTACTCCGGGCCCCTGGGTTCACCCCTCCACTTT,CASSYSGPLGSPLHF
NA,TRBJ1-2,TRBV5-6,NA,TGTGCCAGCAGCTTAACGTCCCTCGGCTACACCTTC,CASSLTSLGYTF
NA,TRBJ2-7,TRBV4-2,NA,TGTGCCAGCAGCCGTCACACCTTTTCCGGACAGCCTCGCTACTTC,CASSRHTFSGQPRYF
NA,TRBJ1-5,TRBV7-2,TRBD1,TGTGCCAGCAGCTTCCGTCCTAGGACAGGGTATTTGGGCAATCAGCCCCAGCATTTT,CASSFRPRTGYLGNQPQHF
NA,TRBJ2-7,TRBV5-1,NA,TGCGCCAGCAGCTGGGGGACTGTCTACGAGCAGTACTTC,CASSWGTVYEQYF
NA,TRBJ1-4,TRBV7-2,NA,TGTGCCAGCAGCTTAGATCTGGTGGCTCGGCAGGGAAAACTGTTTTTT,CASSLDLVARQGKLFF
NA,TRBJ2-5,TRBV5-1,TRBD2,TGCGCCAGCAGCTTGTTAACGGGAGGGGAGGAGACCCAGTACTTC,CASSLLTGGEETQYF
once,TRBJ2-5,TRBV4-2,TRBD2,TGTGCCAGCAGCCAAGCCGGGACTAGCGGGCACCAAGAGACCCAGTACTTC,CASSQAGTSGHQETQYF
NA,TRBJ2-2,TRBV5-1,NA,TGCGCCAGCAGCTCGACGGGTGACACCGGGGAGCTGTTTTTT,CASSSTGDTGELFF
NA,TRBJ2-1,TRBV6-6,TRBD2,TGTGCCAGCAATGGGGGGGGAGCATACAATGAGCAGTTCTTC,CASNGGGAYNEQFF
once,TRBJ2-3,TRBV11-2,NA,TGTGCCAGCAGCCCCCTAGGGGGTTTCAGGGATACGCAGTATTTT,CASSPLGGFRDTQYF
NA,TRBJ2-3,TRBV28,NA,TGTGCCAGCAGTTTTCCCCCGGAGTTAGGGAAATTGTCGGGGTTGATGGATACGCAGTATTTT,CASSFPPELGKLSGLMDTQYF
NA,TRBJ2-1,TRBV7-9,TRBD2,TGTGCCAGCAGCGCGACATCTCTAGCGGCCCACTGGAATGAGCAGTTCTTC,CASSATSLAAHWNEQFF
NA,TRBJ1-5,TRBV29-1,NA,TGCAGCGTTGTCCTGACCCTCAATCAGCCCCAGCATTTT,CSVVLTLNQPQHF
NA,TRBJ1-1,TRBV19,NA,TGTGCCAGTAGTATCTTTCATCGGGGATTGGGAAACACTGAAGCTTTCTTT,CASSIFHRGLGNTEAFF
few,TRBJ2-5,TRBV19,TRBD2,TGTGCCAGTGGTACGGGACTAGCGAAAGAGACCCAGTACTTC,CASGTGLAKETQYF